What follows are 17 T cell receptor beta chains derived from one specimen sequenced in a study of T cell repertoires in cytomegalovirus infection. MiXCR, applied by TCRdb to the reads, yields one record per CDR3 protein. The repertoire includes roughly 920,000 distinct CDR3 sequences, 25% to 40% of them detected once, and about an eighth sits in the top ten. Their antigens remain unidentified. The specimen comprised cultured CD8+ T cells from PBMCs, sampled from culture after CMV antigen stimulation. The origin of the receptors is a human donor in good health (CMV status not recorded). Some clones in this sample may be carry-over from other donors' samples.

V and J are TRBV9 and TRBJ2-2; the match to TRBD2 covers 8 bases. The CDR3 covers 19 residues. The germline V gene has CDR1 SGDLS and CDR2 YYNGEE. Unmatched junction bases numbered 19, after V lost 4 bases and J lost 5 bases. CDR3 protein: CASSHPSYPGLEGTGELFF. The CDR3 DNA follows: TGTGCCAGCAGCCACCCCTCATACCCGGGACTAGAGGGAACCGGGGAGCTGTTTTTT.

This clonotype was found a few times. The chain carries TRBV4-1 and TRBJ1-1, with a tentative D call TRBD1 (6 bases). Germline values: CDR1 MGHRA, CDR2 YSYEKL. This CDR3 contains 14 residues. Trimming shortened V by 2 bases and J by 5 bases, and 12 bases separated the two germline ends. In DNA, the CDR3 is TGCGCCAGCAGCCAAATCACAGGGAAGACTGAAGCTTTCTTT. Protein sequence: CASSQITGKTEAFF.

The rearrangement joins TRBV6-1 to TRBJ1-4; D not certain. V was shortened by 5 bases and J by 0 bases, with 13 bases between the two germline ends. The germline CDR1 and CDR2 sequences are MNHNS and SASEGT. CDR3 length: 16 residues. CDR3 protein: CASSYDAAATNEKLFF. The CDR3 coding sequence is TGTGCCAGCAGTTACGACGCAGCTGCAACTAATGAAAAACTGTTTTTT.

J is TRBJ1-2 and V is TRBV7-2; TRBD1 matches 7 bases. The CDR3 covers 17 residues. The J segment lost 3 bases and the V segment lost 5 bases, leaving 15 bases of the junction unmatched. Germline V CDR1 and CDR2: SGHTA, FQGNSA. The CDR3 spells CASSPWQGEKDDYGYTF. The CDR3 nucleotides read TGTGCCAGCAGCCCGTGGCAGGGGGAAAAGGATGACTATGGCTACACCTTC. Full variable domain (missing parts from reference TRBV7-2 and TRBJ1-2): GAGVSQSPSNKVTEKGKDVELRCDPISGHTALYWYRQSLGQGLEFLIYFQGNSAPDKSGLPSDRFSAERTGGSVSTLTIQRTQQEDSAVYLCASSPWQGEKDDYGYTFGSGTRLTVV.

This clonotype occurred a few times. The chain couples TRBV6-2 or TRBV6-3 to TRBJ2-7; either TRBD1 or TRBD2 may fit D (5 bases each). V was shortened by 8 bases and J by 2 bases, with 7 bases between the two germline ends. CDR1 and CDR2 from the germline V gene are MNHEY and SVGEGT. This CDR3 contains 11 residues. The CDR3 DNA is TGTGCCAGCGGGGGACCCTACGAGCAGTACGTC. As protein: CASGGPYEQYV.

This clonotype showed up just a few times. The rearrangement joins TRBV27 to TRBJ2-3; D unclear. The V gene lost 6 bases and the J gene lost 6 bases, with 7 bases spanning the gap. Looked up from germline, CDR1 is MNHEY and CDR2 is SMNVEV (reference sequence). There are 11 residues in the CDR3. The CDR3 is CASRNRDTQYF. CDR3 bases: TGTGCCAGCAGGAATCGGGATACGCAGTATTTT.

The CDR3 DNA sequence: TGTGCCAGCCGAACCGGGACAGGGGGGAGTCAAGAGACCCAGTACTTC. Protein sequence: CASRTGTGGSQETQYF. The chain employs TRBV7-9 and TRBJ2-5; 11 nucleotides align to TRBD1. Trimming at V came to 8 bases and at J to 2 bases, leaving 10 bases not matched to a gene. The CDR3 is 16 amino acids. Germline V gene data show CDR1 as SEHNR and CDR2 as FQNEAQ (reference sequence).

The chain combines TRBV24-1 with TRBJ2-1; D is possibly TRBD1 (6 bases). V gave up 5 bases and J gave up 4 bases, with 11 bases separating them. Germline CDR1 is KGHDR and CDR2 is SFDVKD. The CDR3 spans 14 residues. CDR3 amino acids: CATSAPGQYNEQFF. CDR3 coding DNA: TGTGCCACCAGTGCCCCCGGACAGTACAATGAGCAGTTCTTC.

The sample holds a few counts of this clonotype. The rearrangement joins TRBV7-2 to TRBJ2-3; 9 nucleotides line up with TRBD2. The CDR3 extends over 17 amino acids. Germline V gene data show CDR1 as SGHTA and CDR2 as FQGNSA. J lost 1 base, V lost 1 base, and 6 bases had no gene match. CDR3 nucleotide sequence: TGTGCCAGCAGCTTAGGTTGGGCGGGGGGGGGCACAGATACGCAGTATTTT. As protein: CASSLGWAGGGTDTQYF.

J is TRBJ1-4 and V is TRBV7-9; D is possibly TRBD1 (6 bases). CDR1 is SEHNR and CDR2 is FQNEAQ in the germline V gene (reference sequence). The V end lost 0 bases, the J end lost 4 bases, and 12 bases lay between the germline ends. The CDR3 length is 16 residues. Written as DNA, the CDR3 is TGTGCCAGCAGCTTAGCTTATGAGGGGGTTAATGAAAAACTGTTTTTT. It encodes CASSLAYEGVNEKLFF. The entire variable domain, with the rest obtained from reference TRBV7-9 and TRBJ1-4, is as follows: DTGVSQNPRHKITKRGQNVTFRCDPISEHNRLYWYRQTLGQGPEFLTYFQNEAQLEKSRLLSDRFSAERPKGSFSTLEIQRTEQGDSAMYLCASSLAYEGVNEKLFFGSGTQLSVL.

V and J are TRBV7-3 and TRBJ2-2; 7 nucleotides match TRBD1. Germline V lookup: CDR1 SGHTA, CDR2 FQGTGA. The junction had 6 bases not matched to a gene; V was cut back by 4 bases and J by 7 bases. The CDR3 covers 14 residues. In DNA, the CDR3 is TGTGCCAGCAGCTCACAAGGGGGCTTCGGGGAGCTGTTTTTT. It yields the protein CASSSQGGFGELFF.

The chain links TRBV6-5 to TRBJ1-6; TRBD1 agrees at 7 bases. Germline assignment: CDR1 MNHEY and CDR2 SVGAGI. This CDR3 region has 21 residues. V was clipped by 2 bases and J by 4 bases; unmatched bases: 20. The CDR3 spells CASSYTGRDSLYMSYNSPLHF. DNA of the CDR3: TGTGCCAGCAGTTACACGGGCCGGGACAGCCTCTATATGTCTTATAATTCACCCCTCCACTTT.

The J gene is TRBJ2-1, the V gene TRBV27, with 7 bases aligning to TRBD2. Germline assignment: CDR1 MNHEY and CDR2 SMNVEV (reference sequence). Losses at the gene ends were 5 bases for V and 8 bases for J; bases not matched to a gene: 9. The CDR3 contains 14 residues. DNA of the CDR3: TGTGCCAGCAGTCGGCGGGGGAATTGGGATGAGCAGTTCTTC. Translated, it gives CASSRRGNWDEQFF.

This clonotype was picked up many times. V gene TRBV7-9 combines with J gene TRBJ2-7, with 10 bases aligning to TRBD1. CDR3 length: 17 amino acids. V dropped 5 bases and J dropped 0; count of bases not matched to a gene: 10. Germline V gene sequence: CDR1 SEHNR, CDR2 FQNEAQ (reference sequence). DNA for the CDR3: TGTGCCAGCAGCGCGGGACAGGGGCTGCCGGCCTCCTACGAGCAGTACTTC. Translating gives CASSAGQGLPASYEQYF.

The chain links TRBV24-1 to TRBJ2-2; unclear D gene. Looked up from germline, CDR1 is KGHDR and CDR2 is SFDVKD. V was clipped by 6 bases and J by 7 bases, with 11 bases between them. The CDR3 is 13 residues long. The DNA for the CDR3 is TGTGCCACCAGTATAACGTTCGGCGGGGAGCTGTTTTTT. Encoded protein: CATSITFGGELFF.

This clonotype was seen a few times. CDR3 residues: CASSLGRGVLNEQFF. The DNA for the CDR3 is TGTGCCAGCAGCTTAGGCAGGGGGGTTTTGAATGAGCAGTTCTTC. V is TRBV11-3 and J is TRBJ2-1; possibly TRBD1 for D (7 bases). Germline values: CDR1 SGHNT, CDR2 YENEEA. The V and J ends lost 1 base and 7 bases respectively, with 14 bases between them. The CDR3 contains 15 residues.

This clonotype was observed a few times. One junction end disagrees with the germline gene, perhaps due to a read error. CDR3 protein: CASREGHGYTF. CDR3 bases: TGTGCCAGCAGAGAAGGGCATGGCTACACCTTC. The chain carries TRBV6-1 and TRBJ1-2; D uncertain. The CDR3 extends over 11 amino acids. Germline values: CDR1 MNHNS, CDR2 SASEGT.